This TCR beta chain was captured by sequencing in a study of T cell changes during pregnancy in multiple sclerosis. The V end was cut by 5 bases, the J end by 8 bases, with 22 bases between. Per the germline V gene, CDR1 is LNHNV and CDR2 is YYDKDF (reference sequence). This CDR3 contains 15 residues. Measured with immunoSEQ multiplex PCR; TCRdb has only the in-frame clones, and not every one. Among more than 20,000 clones listed, 70% to 90% were seen once. The material was CD8+ T cells from peripheral blood mononuclear cells, obtained in the first trimester of pregnancy. The gene calls are TRBV15 and TRBJ2-7, with D perhaps TRBD1 (7 bases). The TCR sequence derives from a female donor in good health, enrolled as a control in a pregnancy study. CDR3 sequence (DNA): TGTGCCACCAGCCCAGGGGGGAAGGAGGCGGAGAAGCAGTACTTC. Protein product: CATSPGGKEAEKQYF.